The rows below give T cell receptor beta chains drawn from one sample of a study of tumor T cells in aggressive B-cell lymphoma. Measured with immunoSEQ multiplex PCR; TCRdb has only the in-frame clones, and not every one. The profile shows several thousand clones, roughly 87% of them singletons. Input material: tumor tissue. These receptors were collected from an adult with diffuse large B cell lymphoma. The CDR3 runs from the conserved cysteine through the conserved F or W. Fields, in order: CDR3 DNA, CDR3 protein, D gene, J gene, V gene, clone size. A D gene is named only where the DNA matches it firmly. A row's size may be missing; if present it is once, few, many or a size class.

TGTGCCAGCAGCCAAATGCCTAGCTGGTGGCCCGGGGAGCTGTTTTTT | CASSQMPSWWPGELFF | . | TRBJ2-2 | TRBV14 | .
TGTGCCAGCAGTTCCCTTGGGTGGGCAGGGGGCTCTTACGAGCAGTACTTC | CASSSLGWAGGSYEQYF | TRBD1 | TRBJ2-7 | TRBV28 | once
TGTGCCAGCAGCTTATACAGAGACGAGCAGTACTTC | CASSLYRDEQYF | . | TRBJ2-7 | TRBV5-6 | .
TGTGCCAGCTCACCCGTGCCGGGGGATTCGATCCACGAGCAGTACTTC | CASSPVPGDSIHEQYF | . | TRBJ2-7 | TRBV18 | .
TGTGCCATCAGTGATCCAGGGACTACTAGCACAGATACGCAGTATTTT | CAISDPGTTSTDTQYF | TRBD2 | TRBJ2-3 | TRBV10-3 | .
TGTGCCAGCAGCCCAGGGACAGCCACCATATATTTT | CASSPGTATIYF | TRBD1 | TRBJ1-3 | TRBV11-2 | once
TGTGCCAGCAGCTTAACTAGCGGGGGCCGCACAGATACGCAGTATTTT | CASSLTSGGRTDTQYF | TRBD2 | TRBJ2-3 | TRBV7-3 | .
TGTGCCAGCGGATCGGGAGGAAACACCATATATTTT | CASGSGGNTIYF | . | TRBJ1-3 | TRBV7-9 | .
TGTGCCAGTAGTTACCGGACAGGGGAGAACGGGGAGCTGTTTTTT | CASSYRTGENGELFF | TRBD1 | TRBJ2-2 | TRBV19 | .
TGTGCCAGCTCACCACTGTCTAGGACAGGGCGGTACGAGCAGTACTTC | CASSPLSRTGRYEQYF | TRBD1 | TRBJ2-7 | TRBV18 | .
TGTGCCAGCAGCCAAGTTGAGGGTCTTGACACTGAAGCTTTCTTT | CASSQVEGLDTEAFF | . | TRBJ1-1 | TRBV4-2 | .
TGTGCCAGCAGCATGACAGGGGACGAGCAGTACTTC | CASSMTGDEQYF | TRBD1 | TRBJ2-7 | TRBV6-1 | few
TGTGCCAGCAGTTTTATCTGGGGGGGTAACTATGGCTACACCTTC | CASSFIWGGNYGYTF | . | TRBJ1-2 | TRBV28 | .
TGTGCCAGCAGCTTGGGGGTTACAGGGGGTAATTCACCCCTCCACTTT | CASSLGVTGGNSPLHF | TRBD1 | TRBJ1-6 | TRBV5-6 | .
TGTGCCAGCTCACCCCCCGGAATAGGCGGGGTAGCAGAGACCCAGTACTTC | CASSPPGIGGVAETQYF | . | TRBJ2-5 | TRBV18 | .
TGCGCCAGCAGCTTGGTGACGGGTTTGGCTGGAAACACCATATATTTT | CASSLVTGLAGNTIYF | . | TRBJ1-3 | TRBV5-1 | .
TGTGCCAGTAGTGTCTTGAGGAACACTGAAGCTTTCTTT | CASSVLRNTEAFF | . | TRBJ1-1 | TRBV19 | once
TGTGCCAGCAGCCAAGGAGAAGGCTGGGGCAGGGAAGACACTGAAGCTTTCTTT | CASSQGEGWGREDTEAFF | . | TRBJ1-1 | TRBV4-2 | .
TGTGCCAGCAGTTTATCCCGGGGGATCTATAATTCACCCCTCCACTTT | CASSLSRGIYNSPLHF | . | TRBJ1-6 | TRBV28 | .
TGTGCCAGCAGCTTAGTATCGGCGGGTAAGCAAGCCTACGAGCAGTACTTC | CASSLVSAGKQAYEQYF | . | TRBJ2-7 | TRBV7-9 | .
TGCGCCAGCAGCCGTAGCGGGAGCCCCACCTACGAGCAGTACTTC | CASSRSGSPTYEQYF | TRBD2 | TRBJ2-7 | TRBV5-1 | .
TGTGCCAGCAGCTTAGTTGGAGGGGTTGACTACACCTTC | CASSLVGGVDYTF | . | TRBJ1-2 | TRBV11-2 | .
TGTGCCAGCAGCTTAGCGGGGGCCACAGATACGCAGTATTTT | CASSLAGATDTQYF | . | TRBJ2-3 | TRBV7-2 | .
TGTGCCAGCTCACCACCGACAGGGACCACTGAAGCTTTCTTT | CASSPPTGTTEAFF | TRBD1 | TRBJ1-1 | TRBV18 | .
TGTGCCAGTAGAGGGTTGAGGACATCGAACACCGGGGAGCTGTTTTTT | CASRGLRTSNTGELFF | . | TRBJ2-2 | TRBV19 | .
TGCAGCTCCGACCGGGAGTATGGCTACACCTTC | CSSDREYGYTF | . | TRBJ1-2 | TRBV29-1 | once
TGTGCCAGCAGTTCACGTAGCGGGAGCACAGATACGCAGTATTTT | CASSSRSGSTDTQYF | TRBD2 | TRBJ2-3 | TRBV6-5 | .
TGCGCCAGCAGCCGAAGTTTGGGGGCAGAGCAGCCCCAGCATTTT | CASSRSLGAEQPQHF | . | TRBJ1-5 | TRBV4-1 | .
TGTGCCAGCAGCCCGGGAGGCGGGAACACCTACAATGAGCAGTTCTTC | CASSPGGGNTYNEQFF | TRBD2 | TRBJ2-1 | TRBV9 | few
TGTGCCAGCAGCTTACAGCGGGGGGTTTGGTACGAGCAGTACTTC | CASSLQRGVWYEQYF | TRBD2 | TRBJ2-7 | TRBV7-2 | .
TGTGCCAGCAGTTCGCCGGGACAGACTTTCTTTTATGGCTACACCTTC | CASSSPGQTFFYGYTF | TRBD1 | TRBJ1-2 | TRBV7-9 | once
TGTGCCAGTAGTATGGCGTGGACATTAAATCAGCCCCAGCATTTT | CASSMAWTLNQPQHF | . | TRBJ1-5 | TRBV19 | .
TGTGCCAGCAGCGAAGGGGGGGGCCAGGGCTACGAGCAGTACTTC | CASSEGGGQGYEQYF | . | TRBJ2-7 | TRBV9 | .
TGTGCCAGCTCACTGGAGGGTATAAAAGAGACCCAGTACTTC | CASSLEGIKETQYF | . | TRBJ2-5 | TRBV18 | .
TGTGCCAGCAGTTACTACCCACAGGATGATCGGAATGAGCAGTTCTTC | CASSYYPQDDRNEQFF | . | TRBJ2-1 | TRBV6-8 | .
TGTGCCAGCAGCCCTTACGGGACAGGGGGTTCCAAGCAGTACTTC | CASSPYGTGGSKQYF | TRBD1 | TRBJ2-7 | TRBV5-6 | .
TGTGCCAGCAGCCCTCTCCCGGGGGAATCCCCAACCGGGGAGCTGTTTTTT | CASSPLPGESPTGELFF | . | TRBJ2-2 | TRBV4-2 | .
TGTGCCAGCAGTTACGTGTCAGGGGAGCAGCCCCAGCATTTT | CASSYVSGEQPQHF | . | TRBJ1-5 | TRBV6-5 | .
TGTGCCAGCAGTTCCTATACCGGACTATACCGGGACAGGGAAGCTTTCTTT | CASSSYTGLYRDREAFF | TRBD1 | TRBJ1-1 | TRBV28 | .
TGTGCCAGCAGTTTACAGGGCGGCCAGCCCCAGCATTTT | CASSLQGGQPQHF | . | TRBJ1-5 | TRBV27 | .
TGTGCCAGTAGTATTGGGACAGGGGGCTACGAGCAGTACTTC | CASSIGTGGYEQYF | TRBD1 | TRBJ2-7 | TRBV19 | .
TGTGCCAGCAGCTTGGCCATGGCCTCCAGCTCCTATAATTCACCCCTCCACTTT | CASSLAMASSSYNSPLHF | . | TRBJ1-6 | TRBV5-6 | .
TGCGCCAGCAGCCAAGATAGCAGGGGAAGCTATGGCTACACCTTC | CASSQDSRGSYGYTF | . | TRBJ1-2 | TRBV4-3 | .
TGTGCCAGCAGCGGTTCTAGCGGGGGGCTGCTAGATACGCAGTATTTT | CASSGSSGGLLDTQYF | TRBD2 | TRBJ2-3 | TRBV7-3 | .